The clone carrying this T cell receptor (beta chain) has more than one count but fewer than ten. The sample originates from a study of T cell changes during pregnancy in multiple sclerosis. This table comes from immunoSEQ multiplex PCR, and its TCRdb copy is limited to in-frame clones, with some not included. Of around 96,000 clones listed, 90% to 95% were seen once; the top ten hold about 3.9%. Trimming took 4 bases from V and 5 from J; bases not matched to a gene: 6. The V gene's germline CDR1 is GTSNPN and CDR2 SVGIG (reference sequence). The CDR3 has 13 residues. The sequences come from peripheral blood, collected in the first trimester of pregnancy. The receptor comes from a female donor with multiple sclerosis, enrolled in a pregnancy study. The rearrangement uses TRBV30 and TRBJ2-7; TRBD1 agrees at 9 bases. CDR3 sequence reads: CAWNSGQGNEQYF. As DNA, the CDR3 is TGTGCCTGGAACTCGGGACAGGGAAACGAGCAGTACTTC.